This TCR beta chain was profiled in a study of OX40 agonist ivuxolimab in advanced cancers. Trimming took off 4 bases at V and 1 base at J, with 7 bases between the two ends. The CDR3 totals 14 residues. CDR1 is MRHNA and CDR2 is SNTAGT in the germline V gene. TCRdb's copy holds only in-frame clones and misses some; the assay was immunoSEQ multiplex PCR. This repertoire shows approximately 130,000 clones, approximately 90% found once; its top ten account for about 1.1%. The clonotype was recovered from an adult with an advanced solid tumor such as melanoma, head and neck, liver or kidney cancer. The chain joins TRBV6-4 to TRBJ2-2; D gene unclear. This specimen consisted of CD4+ or CD8+ T cells sorted from blood, obtained in a trial of the OX40 agonist ivuxolimab. This chain's CDR3 is CASSVAGNTGELFF. CDR3 nucleotide sequence: TGTGCCAGCAGTGTAGCTGGGAACACCGGGGAGCTGTTTTTT.